This T cell receptor (beta chain) was identified in a study of blood T cell repertoires in COVID-19. The protocol was immunoSEQ multiplex PCR, while the TCRdb copy is restricted to in-frame clones and leaves out a portion. The table shows about 320,000 clones, with roughly 85% occurring only once. Germline V gives CDR1 WSHSY, CDR2 SAAADI. Trimming removed 7 bases from V and 5 bases from J; junction bases left unmatched: 16. The CDR3 is made up of 17 amino acids. The source is a woman younger than 45 who had recovered from COVID-19. This chain connects TRBV10-2 to TRBJ2-3; 9 bases are shared with TRBD2. Specimen: PBMCs or T cells enriched from blood (not recorded which). The CDR3 DNA reads as TGCGCCAGCACTGGCGGGGGGGCCGGTTCCACAGGAGATACGCAGTATTTT. Translated: CASTGGGAGSTGDTQYF.